This T cell receptor (beta chain) was sequenced during a study of post-analysis software for immune sequencing data. Study in general: Relapsing-remitting, secondary progressive and progressive-relapsing forms made up the multiple sclerosis disease courses. Study-level points and caveats: Samples from one preparation batch, clustered by F measure, grouped strongly together. Controls' normalized Chao1 diversity significantly exceeded that of multiple sclerosis patients. Patients had higher frequencies than controls of five TRBV segments, including TRBV5-6, TRBV5-1 and TRBV20-1.

TCR beta cDNA libraries had unique molecular identifiers. Each sample of roughly 0.9 to 10 million input T cells yielded 500,000 or so cDNA molecules, so each molecule approximated one T cell. TCRdb re-analysed the PCR reads in MiXCR, keeping a single row per CDR3 protein. The repertoire holds approximately 440,000 distinct CDR3 sequences, roughly 45% seen once, with 9.5% to 13% in the top ten. V lost 3 bases and J 0 bases, leaving 4 bases between the germline ends. Looked up from germline, CDR1 is DFQATT and CDR2 is SNEGSKA (reference sequence). CDR3 length equals 12 residues. This clonotype was observed at least ten times. Its antigen is unknown.

The receptor's source is a girl aged 5 to 17 with multiple sclerosis. The specimen sequenced was blood. This sequence joins TRBV20-1 and TRBJ2-3, with no clear D. The CDR3 region has the DNA TGCAGTGCTAGCGGGAGCACAGATACGCAGTATTTT. This sequence encodes CSASGSTDTQYF.